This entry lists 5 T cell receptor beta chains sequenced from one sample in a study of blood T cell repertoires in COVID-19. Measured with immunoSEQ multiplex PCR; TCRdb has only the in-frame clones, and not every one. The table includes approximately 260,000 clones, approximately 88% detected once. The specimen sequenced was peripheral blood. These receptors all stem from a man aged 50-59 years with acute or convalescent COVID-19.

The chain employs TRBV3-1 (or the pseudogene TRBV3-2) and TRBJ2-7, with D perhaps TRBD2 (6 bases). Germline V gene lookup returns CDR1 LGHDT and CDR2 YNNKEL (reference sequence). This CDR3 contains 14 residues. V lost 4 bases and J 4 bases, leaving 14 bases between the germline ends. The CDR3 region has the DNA TGTGCCAGCAGCCCCCTTGGGGGGTATTACGAGCAGTACTTC. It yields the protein CASSPLGGYYEQYF.

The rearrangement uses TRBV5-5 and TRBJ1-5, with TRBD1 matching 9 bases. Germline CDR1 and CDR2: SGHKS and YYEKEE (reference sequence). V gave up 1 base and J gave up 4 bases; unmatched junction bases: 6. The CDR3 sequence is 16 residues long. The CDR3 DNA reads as TGTGCCAGCAGCTTGTTCAACAGGGGGCTGAATCAGCCCCAGCATTTT. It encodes CASSLFNRGLNQPQHF.

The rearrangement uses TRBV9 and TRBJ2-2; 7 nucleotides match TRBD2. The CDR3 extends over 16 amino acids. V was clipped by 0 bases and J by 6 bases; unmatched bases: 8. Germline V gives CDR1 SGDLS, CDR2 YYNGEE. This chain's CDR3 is CASSVEGGGSSGELFF. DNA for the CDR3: TGTGCCAGCAGCGTAGAAGGCGGGGGTTCGTCCGGGGAGCTGTTTTTT.

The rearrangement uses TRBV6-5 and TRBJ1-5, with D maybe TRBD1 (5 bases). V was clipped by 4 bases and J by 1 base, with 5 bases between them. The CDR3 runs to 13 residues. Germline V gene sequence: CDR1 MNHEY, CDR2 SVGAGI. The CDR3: CASSSGSNQPQHF. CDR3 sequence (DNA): TGTGCCAGCAGTTCAGGGAGCAATCAGCCCCAGCATTTT.

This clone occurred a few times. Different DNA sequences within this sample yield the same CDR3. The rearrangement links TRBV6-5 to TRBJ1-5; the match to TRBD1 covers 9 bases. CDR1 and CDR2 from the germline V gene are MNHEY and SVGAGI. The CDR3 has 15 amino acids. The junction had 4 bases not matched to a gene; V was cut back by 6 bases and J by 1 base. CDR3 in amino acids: CASSYGQGSNQPQHF. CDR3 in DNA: TGTGCCAGCAGCTATGGACAGGGGAGCAATCAGCCCCAGCATTTT.